These 27 T cell receptor beta chains originate from one sample sequenced in a study of PD-1 blockade in classical Hodgkin lymphoma. Method: immunoSEQ multiplex PCR; TCRdb's copy keeps in-frame clones and lacks some. The table records almost 85,000 clones, under 90% of them present only once. There was relapse after autologous stem cell transplantation in every patient, and there was variation in brentuximab vedotin exposure. This specimen was peripheral blood mononuclear cells (PBMCs), taken at baseline. These receptors were collected from a human donor with classical Hodgkin lymphoma.

The rearrangement links TRBV6-5 to TRBJ2-1; the D is unclear. The V gene's germline CDR1 is MNHEY and CDR2 SVGAGI. Deletions cut 6 bases from V and 6 bases from J, with 9 bases between. The CDR3 has 12 amino acids. This CDR3 reads CASSLPPNEQFF. The CDR3 DNA is TGTGCCAGCAGCCTACCCCCCAATGAGCAGTTCTTC.

The CDR3: CASSRAAYSNQPQHF. CDR3 DNA: TGTGCCAGTAGCAGGGCGGCCTATAGCAATCAGCCCCAGCATTTT. J is TRBJ1-5 and V is TRBV19; D is possibly TRBD1 (5 bases). Germline V lookup: CDR1 LNHDA, CDR2 SQIVND (reference sequence). Trimming left V 6 bases short and J 0 bases short, with 12 bases between. This CDR3 contains 15 residues.

The V and J genes are TRBV21-1 and TRBJ1-1. TRBV21-1 is designated a pseudogene. The CDR3 covers 14 residues. CDR3 sequence reads: CASSLGGGNTEAFF. The DNA for the CDR3 is TGTGCCAGCAGCTTAGGAGGGGGGAACACTGAAGCTTTCTTT.

The chain combines TRBV19 with TRBJ1-1, with 8 positions matching TRBD1. V lost 2 bases, J lost 0 bases, and 5 bases stayed unmatched. The germline V gene has CDR1 LNHDA and CDR2 SQIVND (reference sequence). This CDR3 spans 16 amino acids. In DNA form, the CDR3 reads TGTGCCAGTAGTATATGGAACAGGGGGATGAACACTGAAGCTTTCTTT. Translated: CASSIWNRGMNTEAFF. Full variable domain (missing parts from reference TRBV19 and TRBJ1-1): DGGITQSPKYLFRKEGQNVTLSCEQNLNHDAMYWYRQDPGQGLRLIYYSQIVNDFQKGDIAEGYSVSREKKESFPLTVTSAQKNPTAFYLCASSIWNRGMNTEAFFGQGTRLTVV.

The DNA for the CDR3 is TGTGCCAGCTCACCACTGGGGTCGTCCGCAGATACGCAGTATTTT. This codes for CASSPLGSSADTQYF. The rearrangement uses TRBV18 and TRBJ2-3; D remains unclear. The germline CDR1 and CDR2 sequences are KGHSH and LQKENI. The CDR3 runs 15 residues. With 1 base removed from V and 4 bases from J, the gap between germline ends came to 12 bases.

The V gene is TRBV5-4, the J gene TRBJ1-3; the D is unclear. Germline V gives CDR1 SGHNT, CDR2 YYREEE (reference sequence). The germline V and J ends were trimmed by 1 base and 2 bases, with 7 bases remaining between them. CDR3 length: 14 residues. The CDR3 is CASSLRDPGNTIYF. CDR3 bases: TGTGCCAGCAGCTTGCGGGATCCTGGAAACACCATATATTTT.

The J gene is TRBJ2-7, the V gene TRBV6-5, with D possibly matching TRBD2 (6 bases). CDR1 and CDR2 (germline): MNHEY, SVGAGI. The CDR3 contains 14 residues. V lost 1 base, J lost 6 bases, and 13 bases lay in between. This chain's CDR3 is CASSYWDGSGEQYF. CDR3 coding DNA: TGTGCCAGCAGTTACTGGGACGGGAGCGGCGAGCAGTACTTC.

The chain recombines TRBV19 with TRBJ2-1, with unresolved D. V was trimmed by 0 bases and J by 1 base, leaving 7 bases between them. This CDR3 is 15 amino acids long. Per germline, CDR1 LNHDA and CDR2 SQIVND (reference sequence). CDR3 sequence reads: CASSIETRSYNEQFF. CDR3 nucleotides: TGTGCCAGTAGTATAGAGACAAGATCCTACAATGAGCAGTTCTTC.

This clone was recorded once. The V and J genes are TRBV19 and TRBJ1-5; tentatively, D is TRBD1 (5 bases). V was pared by 2 bases and J by 6 bases, with 14 bases between. The germline gives CDR1 LNHDA, CDR2 SQIVND (reference sequence). The CDR3 is 15 amino acids. The DNA of the CDR3 is TGTGCCAGTAGTATATTCGGGGGGTCTCTTCAGCCCCAGCATTTT. Protein: CASSIFGGSLQPQHF.

This chain links TRBV30 with TRBJ2-3; a possible D gene is TRBD1 (5 bases). V dropped 4 bases and J dropped 3 bases, with 8 bases sitting between them. This CDR3 contains 12 residues. Germline-derived CDR1 and CDR2 are GTSNPN and SVGIG (reference sequence). CDR3 sequence: CAWNRLTDTQYF. The CDR3 nucleotides are TGTGCCTGGAACAGGCTAACAGATACGCAGTATTTT.

A note on this clone: The same CDR3 can be traced to other DNA sequences in this sample. This chain joins TRBV30 and TRBJ2-2; D call uncertain. The CDR3 runs 11 residues. Germline assignment: CDR1 GTSNPN and CDR2 SVGIG (reference sequence). Trimming shortened V by 0 bases and J by 11 bases, and 7 bases separated the two germline ends. CDR3 region: CAWSVGGELFF. CDR3 DNA: TGTGCCTGGAGTGTAGGCGGAGAGCTGTTTTTT.

The chain is built from TRBV5-4 and TRBJ1-1, with D perhaps TRBD1 (6 bases). The CDR3 runs to 17 residues. The germline V and J ends were trimmed by 4 bases and 4 bases, with 23 bases remaining between them. CDR1 is SGHNT and CDR2 is YYREEE in the germline V gene (reference sequence). The CDR3 region has the DNA TGTGCCAGCAGCCATATGTGGGACCACAGGGTGCGCACTGAAGCTTTCTTT. As protein: CASSHMWDHRVRTEAFF.

This clone has just one count. This chain joins TRBV5-1 and TRBJ2-1; 9 nucleotides agree with TRBD2. Per the germline V gene, CDR1 is SGHRS and CDR2 is YFSETQ. CDR3 length equals 17 residues. The V gene end was trimmed by 0 bases and the J gene end by 3 bases; junction bases not matched to a gene: 7. CDR3 protein: CASSLDVRREGYNEQFF. Written as DNA, the CDR3 is TGCGCCAGCAGCTTGGATGTTCGGCGGGAGGGCTACAATGAGCAGTTCTTC.

The V gene is TRBV30, the J gene TRBJ2-1; D possibly corresponds to TRBD2 (5 bases). V lost 4 bases to trimming and J lost 6 bases, with 16 bases between them. The CDR3 length is 14 residues. In germline, CDR1 is GTSNPN, CDR2 SVGIG (reference sequence). The CDR3 DNA reads TGTGCCTGGAATTTAGGTTGGGAGCTCAATGAGCAGTTCTTC. Its protein product is CAWNLGWELNEQFF.

V gene TRBV14 combines with J gene TRBJ2-7, with D perhaps matching TRBD1 (5 bases). V gave up 4 bases and J gave up 7 bases, with 23 bases separating them. Germline CDR1 SGHDN, CDR2 FVKESK. This CDR3 is built from 16 residues. Here the CDR3 reads CASSLRVKGPRIEQYF. The CDR3, as DNA: TGTGCCAGCAGCCTTCGGGTTAAGGGGCCTCGGATAGAGCAGTACTTC.

This chain connects TRBV18 to TRBJ2-4; D perhaps matches TRBD2 (6 bases). The CDR3 runs 16 residues. With 6 bases removed from V and 0 bases from J, the gap between germline ends came to 15 bases. Germline V gene sequence: CDR1 KGHSH, CDR2 LQKENI. For the CDR3, the DNA is TGTGCCAGCTCCTCGACTAGAAATCTAGCCAAAAACATTCAGTACTTC. Translating it yields CASSSTRNLAKNIQYF. Looking up the rest from reference TRBV18 and TRBJ2-4 gives the full variable domain: NAGVMQNPRHLVRRRGQEARLRCSPMKGHSHVYWYRQLPEEGLKFMVYLQKENIIDESGMPKERFSAEFPKEGPSILRIQQVVRGDSAAYFCASSSTRNLAKNIQYFGAGTRLSVL.

The chain is built from TRBV5-6 and TRBJ1-1; 9 bases line up with TRBD1. V lost 3 bases to trimming and J lost 5 bases; unmatched junction nucleotides: 14. This CDR3 spans 17 amino acids. From germline, CDR1 is SGHDT and CDR2 YYEEEE. The CDR3 DNA is TGTGCCAGCAGCTCCCTGGTGGGACAGGGTAGTTCGACTGAAGCTTTCTTT. This sequence encodes CASSSLVGQGSSTEAFF.

This clone showed up just a few times. This chain joins TRBV19 and TRBJ2-2; 10 bases map to TRBD2. The germline CDR1 and CDR2 sequences are LNHDA and SQIVND (reference sequence). Germline trimming cut 8 bases from V and 6 bases from J; bases unmatched to any gene: 12. The CDR3 has 16 residues. The CDR3 DNA reads as TGTGCCAGTGAAATACCGGGACTAGCGAGTGCCGGGGAGCTGTTTTTT. Translation: CASEIPGLASAGELFF.

On this clone: The identical CDR3 is also encoded by other nucleotide sequences in the sample. J is TRBJ1-3 and V is TRBV30; D is ambiguous. This CDR3 has 13 residues. V lost 0 bases and J lost 1, with 4 bases in between. In germline, CDR1 is GTSNPN, CDR2 SVGIG (reference sequence). CDR3 loop: CAWSVDSGNTIYF. In nucleotides, the CDR3 is TGTGCCTGGAGTGTGGATTCTGGAAACACCATATATTTT.

Details on this clone: One junction end does not reproduce the germline sequence, and a read error may be involved. V is TRBV10-3 and J is TRBJ1-2; 7 nucleotides align to TRBD1. The germline V gene has CDR1 ENHRY and CDR2 SYGVKD. This CDR3 comprises 16 residues. CDR3 region: CASSYKTGVGNYGYTF. DNA of the CDR3: TGTGCCAGCAGTTACAAAACAGGGGTCGGAAACTATGGCTACACCTTC.

V usage is TRBV4-2 and J usage is TRBJ2-5; 8 bases match TRBD1. In germline, CDR1 is LGHNA, CDR2 YNFKEQ. The CDR3 runs to 17 residues. The V and J ends lost 0 bases and 0 bases, in that order; junction bases with no gene match: 6. The CDR3 region has the DNA TGTGCCAGCAGCCAAGATCAGGTGGACAGGGACCAAGAGACCCAGTACTTC. It yields the protein CASSQDQVDRDQETQYF.

The V gene is TRBV27, the J gene TRBJ2-3, with D maybe TRBD1 (5 bases). Germline values: CDR1 MNHEY, CDR2 SMNVEV (reference sequence). Trimming pared 8 bases from V and 1 base from J, leaving 25 bases between. The CDR3 sequence is 18 residues long. The CDR3 DNA is TGTGCCAGCCGAGACAGCAAAAATTTTCTCTGGGGCACAGATACGCAGTATTTT. Protein: CASRDSKNFLWGTDTQYF.

The chain carries TRBV7-2 and TRBJ2-2, with TRBD1 as a possible D gene (6 bases). This CDR3 is built from 16 residues. Germline lookup yields CDR1 SGHTA and CDR2 FQGNSA. The V end lost 5 bases, the J end lost 0 bases, and 13 bases lay between the germline ends. The CDR3 here is CASSHQYRANTGELFF. The CDR3, as DNA: TGTGCCAGCAGCCACCAGTACAGGGCGAACACCGGGGAGCTGTTTTTT.

The chain is built from TRBV27 and TRBJ1-2; 7 positions match TRBD1. The CDR3 extends over 16 amino acids. Looked up from germline, CDR1 is MNHEY and CDR2 is SMNVEV (reference sequence). J lost 4 bases, V lost 0 bases, and 8 bases had no gene match. CDR3 DNA sequence: TGTGCCAGCAGTTTATCCAGGACAGGTTCTACCTATGGCTACACCTTC. Translation gives CASSLSRTGSTYGYTF.

This rearrangement joins TRBV27 to TRBJ2-2; D gene uncertain. From germline, CDR1 is MNHEY and CDR2 SMNVEV (reference sequence). The CDR3 runs 13 residues. Trimming shortened V by 4 bases and J by 6 bases, and 9 bases separated the two germline ends. Written as DNA, the CDR3 is TGTGCCAGCAGTTCTCTCTCTCCCGGGGAGCTGTTTTTT. It specifies CASSSLSPGELFF.

This chain uses TRBV28 with TRBJ2-3; the D is unclear. The V end lost 10 bases, the J end lost 4 bases, and 12 bases lay between the germline ends. The CDR3 sequence is 12 residues long. Germline CDR1 and CDR2: MDHEN and SYDVKM. The CDR3 region has the DNA TGTGCCACAGACGCGACATCAGATACGCAGTATTTT. It yields the protein CATDATSDTQYF.

J is TRBJ2-7 and V is TRBV6-1; unclear D gene. CDR3 size: 12 residues. V lost 4 bases and J 4 bases, leaving 8 bases between the germline ends. Germline CDR1 is MNHNS and CDR2 is SASEGT. DNA for the CDR3: TGTGCCAGCAGTGGATCTACGTACGAGCAGTACTTC. It yields the protein CASSGSTYEQYF.